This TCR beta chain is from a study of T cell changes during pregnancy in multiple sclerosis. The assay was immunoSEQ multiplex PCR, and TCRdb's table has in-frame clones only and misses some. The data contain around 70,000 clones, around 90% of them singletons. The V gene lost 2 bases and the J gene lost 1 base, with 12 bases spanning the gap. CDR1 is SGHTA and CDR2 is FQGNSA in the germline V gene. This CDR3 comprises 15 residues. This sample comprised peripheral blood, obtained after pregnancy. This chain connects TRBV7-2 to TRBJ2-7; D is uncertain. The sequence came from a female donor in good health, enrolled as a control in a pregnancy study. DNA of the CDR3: TGTGCCAGCAGCTTAACCTCAGTGCGGTCCTACGAGCAGTACTTC. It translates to CASSLTSVRSYEQYF.